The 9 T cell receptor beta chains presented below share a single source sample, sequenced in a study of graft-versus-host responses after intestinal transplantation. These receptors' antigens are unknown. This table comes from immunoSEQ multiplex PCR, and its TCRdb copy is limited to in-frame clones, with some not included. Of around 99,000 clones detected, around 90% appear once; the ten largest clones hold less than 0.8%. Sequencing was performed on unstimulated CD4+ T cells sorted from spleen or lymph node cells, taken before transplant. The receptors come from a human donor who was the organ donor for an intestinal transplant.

The CDR3 DNA is TGTGCCAGCAGCTTACTAGGGACCTCCTCCTACGAGCAGTACTTC. It translates to CASSLLGTSSYEQYF. The genes are TRBV5-6 and TRBJ2-7; D is perhaps TRBD1 or TRBD2 (5 bases each). Germline CDR1 is SGHDT and CDR2 is YYEEEE. Trimming removed 2 bases at V and 0 bases at J, with 12 bases between. This CDR3 contains 15 residues.

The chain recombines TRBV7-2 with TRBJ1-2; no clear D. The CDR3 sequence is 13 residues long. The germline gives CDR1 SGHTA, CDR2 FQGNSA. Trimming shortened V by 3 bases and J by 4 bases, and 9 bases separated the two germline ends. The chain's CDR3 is CASSLSASYGYTF. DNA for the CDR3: TGTGCCAGCAGCTTGTCAGCGTCCTATGGCTACACCTTC.

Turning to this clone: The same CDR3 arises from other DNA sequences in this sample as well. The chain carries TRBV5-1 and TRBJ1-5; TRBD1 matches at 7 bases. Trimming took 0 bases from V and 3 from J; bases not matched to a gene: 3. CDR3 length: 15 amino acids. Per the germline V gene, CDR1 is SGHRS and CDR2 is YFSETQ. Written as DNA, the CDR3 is TGCGCCAGCAGCTTGGGCGGGACAGACAATCAGCCCCAGCATTTT. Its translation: CASSLGGTDNQPQHF.

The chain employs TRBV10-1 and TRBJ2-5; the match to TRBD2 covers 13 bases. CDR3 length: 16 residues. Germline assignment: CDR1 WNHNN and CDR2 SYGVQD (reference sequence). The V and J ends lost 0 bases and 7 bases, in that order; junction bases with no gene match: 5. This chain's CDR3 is CASSESGLAGRTTQYF. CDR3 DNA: TGCGCCAGCAGTGAGTCGGGACTAGCGGGGCGGACGACCCAGTACTTC.

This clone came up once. DNA for the CDR3: TGTGCCAGCAGTCTGGAAACCAGGGGATGGGCCGGGGAGCTGTTTTTT. Translating it yields CASSLETRGWAGELFF. The chain couples TRBV28 to TRBJ2-2; D might be TRBD1 (6 bases). CDR3 length: 16 residues. The germline CDR1 and CDR2 sequences are MDHEN and SYDVKM. Deletions cut 5 bases from V and 6 bases from J, with 19 bases between.

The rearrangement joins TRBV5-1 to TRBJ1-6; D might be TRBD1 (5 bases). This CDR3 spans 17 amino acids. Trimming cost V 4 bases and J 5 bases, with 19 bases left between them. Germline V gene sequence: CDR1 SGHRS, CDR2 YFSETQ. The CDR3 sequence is CASSQGPRGSDNSPLHF. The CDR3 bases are TGCGCCAGCAGCCAAGGGCCAAGGGGCAGTGATAATTCACCCCTCCACTTT.

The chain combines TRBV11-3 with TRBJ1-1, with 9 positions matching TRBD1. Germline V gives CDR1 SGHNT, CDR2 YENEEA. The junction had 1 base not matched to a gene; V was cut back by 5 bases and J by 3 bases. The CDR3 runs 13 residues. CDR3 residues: CASSRDRDTEAFF. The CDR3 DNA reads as TGTGCCAGCAGCCGGGACAGGGACACTGAAGCTTTCTTT. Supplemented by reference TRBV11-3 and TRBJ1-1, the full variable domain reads EAGVVQSPRYKIIEKKQPVAFWCNPISGHNTLYWYLQNLGQGPELLIRYENEEAVDDSQLPKDRFSAERLKGVDSTLKIQPAELGDSAVYLCASSRDRDTEAFFGQGTRLTVV.

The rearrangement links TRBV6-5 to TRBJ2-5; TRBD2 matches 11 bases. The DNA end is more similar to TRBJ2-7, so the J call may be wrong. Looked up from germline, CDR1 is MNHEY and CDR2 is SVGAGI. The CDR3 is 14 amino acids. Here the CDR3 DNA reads TGTGCCAGCAGAAGACTAGCGGGACTCTACGAGCAGTACTTC. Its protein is CASRRLAGLYEQYF.

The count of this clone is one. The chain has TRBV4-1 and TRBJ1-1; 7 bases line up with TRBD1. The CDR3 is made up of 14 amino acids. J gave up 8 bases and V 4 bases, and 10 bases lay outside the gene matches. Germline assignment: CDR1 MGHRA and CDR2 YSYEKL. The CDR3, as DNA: TGCGCCAGCAGCCCGAGGGGGCAGCAGGGCGAAGCTTTCTTT. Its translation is CASSPRGQQGEAFF.